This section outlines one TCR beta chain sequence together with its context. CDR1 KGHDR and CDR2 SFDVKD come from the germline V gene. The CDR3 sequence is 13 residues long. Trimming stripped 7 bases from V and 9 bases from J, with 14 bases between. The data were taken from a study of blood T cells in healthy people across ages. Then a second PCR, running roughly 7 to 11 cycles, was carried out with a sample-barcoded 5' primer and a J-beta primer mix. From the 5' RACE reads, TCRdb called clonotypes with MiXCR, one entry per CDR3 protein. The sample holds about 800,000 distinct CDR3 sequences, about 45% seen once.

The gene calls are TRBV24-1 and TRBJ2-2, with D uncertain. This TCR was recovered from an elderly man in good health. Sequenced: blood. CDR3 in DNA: TGTGCCACCAGCGAATCTCCCCGACGGGAGCTGTTTTTT. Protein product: CATSESPRRELFF.